The present T cell receptor (beta chain) was sequenced within a study of blood T cell repertoires in COVID-19. From germline, CDR1 is LNHDA and CDR2 SQIVND (reference sequence). V was trimmed by 9 bases and J by 9 bases, leaving 9 bases between them. CDR3 length: 10 amino acids. The protocol was immunoSEQ multiplex PCR, while the TCRdb copy is restricted to in-frame clones and leaves out a portion. In the table there are around 150,000 clones, 80% to 90% of which are singletons. This TCR was recovered from a human donor in a cohort sampled during active COVID-19. V usage is TRBV19 and J usage is TRBJ2-1, with unresolved D. The material sequenced was peripheral blood. The CDR3 nucleotides are TGTGCCAGGGCCGATGGTGAGCAGTTCTTC. It specifies CARADGEQFF.